This T cell receptor beta chain was sequenced for a study of Ad26.COV2.S vaccination and SARS-CoV-2 variants. In the study overall: Ad26.COV2.S was injected intramuscularly once or twice, 56 days apart. Study outcomes and limitations: Analyses of TCR breadth and depth may have underestimated total T cell responses. Non-spike TCR breadth showed similarity between vaccine and placebo recipients.

Trimming left V 2 bases short and J 8 bases short, with 7 bases between. This CDR3 is built from 12 residues. Looked up from germline, CDR1 is SGHAT and CDR2 is FQNNGV. Documented treatment: 19 received Ad26.COV2.S at low or high dose, single or two shots; several received placebo; per-sample allocation not given. Day 63 after the first injection of vaccine or placebo was the sampling time. Boston supplied an adult donor aged 18-55 years. Comments on this clone: Its cognate antigen is unknown.

Libraries were prepared by immunoSEQ multiplex PCR; TCRdb keeps only in-frame clonotypes and omits some of them. This table holds hundreds of thousands of clones, roughly 90% found once. The origin of this receptor is a person between 18 and 60 years old who received the Ad26.COV2.S COVID-19 vaccine or a placebo. The chain is built from TRBV11-2 and TRBJ2-1; the D is unclear. Sample: peripheral blood, taken in a trial of Ad26.COV2.S vaccine versus placebo. The CDR3 nucleotides read TGTGCCAGCAGCTTACTGGCTCATGAGCAGTTCTTC. Protein product: CASSLLAHEQFF.